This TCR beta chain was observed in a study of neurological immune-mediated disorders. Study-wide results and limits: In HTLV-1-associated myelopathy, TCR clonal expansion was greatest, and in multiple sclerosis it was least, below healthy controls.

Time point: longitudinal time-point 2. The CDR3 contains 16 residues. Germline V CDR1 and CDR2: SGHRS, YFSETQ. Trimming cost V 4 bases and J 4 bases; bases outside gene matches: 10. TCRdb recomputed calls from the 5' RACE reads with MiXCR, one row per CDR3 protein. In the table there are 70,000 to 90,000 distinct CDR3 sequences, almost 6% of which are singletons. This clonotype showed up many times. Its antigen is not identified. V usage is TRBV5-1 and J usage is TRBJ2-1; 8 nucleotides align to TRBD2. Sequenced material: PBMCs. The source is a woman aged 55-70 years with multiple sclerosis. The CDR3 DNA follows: TGCGCCAGCAGCAACCCTCGAGGCGGGGGGTACAATGAGCAGTTCTTC. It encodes CASSNPRGGGYNEQFF.